This T cell receptor beta chain was retrieved from a study of metastatic and nonmetastatic thyroid tumors. All patients reached thyroid surgery having received no treatment beforehand. How the authors handled the data: Clinicopathological groups of papillary thyroid cancer showed CDR3 differences that were used to build a distant-metastasis classifier. MiXCR re-clonotyped the PCR reads for TCRdb. TCRdb, not the original authors, processed these V and J calls. Here the sample spans some 41,000 clones, 3.2% being singletons. CDR3 length: 17 amino acids. Between the trimmed V and J ends, which lost 0 bases and 4 bases, there was a span of 18 bases. Germline V CDR1 and CDR2: MDHEN, SYDVKM.

The sample comprised blood. V and J are TRBV28 and TRBJ1-2; D remains unclear. The receptor's source is a female donor with papillary thyroid cancer or a benign thyroid nodule (not recorded which). Some clones in this sample may be carry-over from other donors' samples. The CDR3 protein is CASSLWDAKSSLYGYTF. CDR3 sequence (DNA): TGTGCCAGCAGTTTATGGGACGCTAAGTCCTCCCTCTATGGCTACACCTTC.